This passage covers 27 T cell receptor beta chains from one sample sequenced in a study of blood T cells in healthy people across ages. Sample-barcoded 5' priming and a J-beta primer mix drove a second PCR of about 6 to 12 cycles. TCRdb reprocessed the 5' RACE reads via MiXCR and lists one record per CDR3 protein. The repertoire holds under 2,000,000 distinct CDR3 sequences, with about 50% as singletons. Sequenced input: blood. The origin of the receptors is a woman aged 40 to 49 in good health.

This rearrangement joins TRBV28 to TRBJ2-1; weak D call: TRBD2 (6 bases). Germline V gene sequence: CDR1 MDHEN, CDR2 SYDVKM. V was clipped by 8 bases and J by 4 bases, with 18 bases between them. This CDR3 contains 15 residues. The CDR3 bases are TGTGCCAGCGAACAAGAGCTGGAGGGGTACAATGAGCAGTTCTTC. Its translation: CASEQELEGYNEQFF.

This clonotype has more than one count but fewer than ten. This rearrangement joins TRBV6-5 to TRBJ2-3; D gene ambiguous. The CDR3 consists of 11 residues. Trimming shortened V by 6 bases and J by 5 bases, and 6 bases separated the two germline ends. Germline V gene lookup returns CDR1 MNHEY and CDR2 SVGAGI. In DNA, the CDR3 is TGTGCCAGCAGGTGGGGAGATACGCAGTATTTT. It specifies CASRWGDTQYF.

Only a few counts were recorded for this clonotype. This chain joins TRBV7-2 and TRBJ2-5, with 8 bases aligning to TRBD2. CDR1 SGHTA and CDR2 FQGNSA come from the germline V gene. The CDR3 has 15 amino acids. V lost 11 bases, J lost 0 bases, and 11 bases stayed unmatched. CDR3 coding DNA: TGTGCCTCAAGACGGGGGGGCTGGTACCAAGAGACCCAGTACTTC. Translated, it gives CASRRGGWYQETQYF.

On this clonotype: The final CDR3 position lacks the conserved phenylalanine or tryptophan, pointing to a likely read error. This chain links TRBV4-2 with TRBJ2-1, with 8 bases lining up with TRBD1. CDR3 length: 14 amino acids. V shed 2 bases and J 8 bases; nucleotides not matched to a gene: 5. Per germline, CDR1 LGHNA and CDR2 YNFKEQ. CDR3 loop: CASSQCRGQDEQFL. In DNA, the CDR3 is TGTGCCAGCAGCCAATGCAGGGGGCAAGATGAGCAGTTCTTA.

This clonotype has a handful of counts. The chain is built from TRBV12-3 or TRBV12-4 and TRBJ2-4; D gene unclear. The CDR3 sequence is 12 residues long. Trimming removed 5 bases from V and 14 bases from J, with 16 bases in between. CDR3 loop: CASSVTGNKEYF. As DNA, the CDR3 is TGTGCCAGCAGTGTCACTGGTAATAAGGAGTACTTC.

V is TRBV13 and J is TRBJ2-3; D is unresolved. From germline, CDR1 is PRHDT and CDR2 FYEKMQ (reference sequence). This CDR3 region has 17 residues. With 4 bases removed from V and 4 bases from J, the gap between germline ends came to 21 bases. The DNA for the CDR3 is TGTGCCAGCAGCTCCCCGGCCGGTCCGGGCATGCCAGATACGCAGTATTTT. As protein: CASSSPAGPGMPDTQYF.

This clonotype was counted a single time. This chain joins TRBV20-1 and TRBJ2-5; D is possibly TRBD1 (6 bases). Per germline, CDR1 DFQATT and CDR2 SNEGSKA (reference sequence). The CDR3 covers 14 residues. V lost 6 bases, J lost 3 bases, and 17 bases lay in between. CDR3 in DNA: TGCAGTGCCTCTAAGGCTGGGACAAAAGAGACCCAGTACTTC. It encodes CSASKAGTKETQYF.

This chain joins TRBV6-5 and TRBJ2-1; 10 positions agree with TRBD2. This CDR3 is 18 amino acids long. Germline V CDR1 and CDR2: MNHEY, SVGAGI. Germline trimming cut 5 bases from V and 7 bases from J; bases unmatched to any gene: 17. This CDR3 reads CASSGLDIGAGGLNEQFF. CDR3 bases: TGTGCCAGCAGTGGACTCGATATAGGAGCGGGGGGGCTAAATGAGCAGTTCTTC.

The rearrangement links TRBV12-3 or TRBV12-4 to TRBJ2-3, with D perhaps matching TRBD2 (5 bases). The V gene lost 5 bases and the J gene lost 3 bases, with 9 bases spanning the gap. The CDR3 spans 13 residues. The DNA of the CDR3 is TGTGCCAGCAGTAGAGGGCATACAGATACGCAGTATTTT. Protein: CASSRGHTDTQYF.

This chain uses TRBV9 with TRBJ2-6; D is unclear. Trimming pared 3 bases from V and 8 bases from J, leaving 15 bases between. CDR3 length: 15 amino acids. Germline CDR1 and CDR2: SGDLS and YYNGEE. The CDR3 DNA is TGTGCCAGCAGCGCCAACCCGTGGGGAACCAACGTCCTGACTTTC. This encodes CASSANPWGTNVLTF.

This chain links TRBV4-1 with TRBJ2-3; no firm D call. Germline values: CDR1 MGHRA, CDR2 YSYEKL. The ends were cut back, 1 base at V and 2 bases at J, with 13 bases in the middle. This CDR3 is 16 amino acids long. The CDR3 nucleotides are TGCGCCAGCAGCCAAGGTGGGCGGACCCACACAGATACGCAGTATTTT. Its protein is CASSQGGRTHTDTQYF.

The rearrangement joins TRBV28 to TRBJ2-3; 8 bases are shared with TRBD2. This CDR3 spans 15 amino acids. Per the germline V gene, CDR1 is MDHEN and CDR2 is SYDVKM. Losses at the gene ends were 6 bases for V and 7 bases for J; bases not matched to a gene: 12. CDR3 region: CASSRSGGPTHTQYF. DNA for the CDR3: TGTGCCAGCAGCCGGAGCGGGGGCCCGACCCATACGCAGTATTTT.

The J gene is TRBJ2-3, the V gene TRBV14; 7 bases are a match to TRBD1. The CDR3 is 14 amino acids. With 4 bases clipped from V and 4 bases from J, the junction kept 5 bases outside the gene matches. The germline V gene encodes CDR1 SGHDN and CDR2 FVKESK. CDR3: CASSRNRGSDTQYF. The CDR3, as DNA: TGTGCCAGCAGCCGAAACAGGGGCTCAGATACGCAGTATTTT.

This chain uses TRBV28 with TRBJ2-5, with 7 bases that match TRBD2. V was clipped by 3 bases and J by 2 bases; unmatched bases: 9. The V gene's germline CDR1 is MDHEN and CDR2 SYDVKM. This CDR3 is built from 16 residues. In nucleotides, the CDR3 is TGTGCCAGCAGTTTTAACGGGGGAGGGAGGCAAGAGACCCAGTACTTC. Residues: CASSFNGGGRQETQYF.

The chain has TRBV7-2 and TRBJ2-5; D gene uncertain. The J call is uncertain, as TRBJ2-7 better fits the DNA end. Germline V gene sequence: CDR1 SGHTA, CDR2 FQGNSA. The CDR3 is 14 amino acids. The CDR3 nucleotides are TGTGCCAGCAGCTTAGTCCCCGACTGGTACGAGCAGTACTTC. Translating gives CASSLVPDWYEQYF.

The J gene is TRBJ2-5, the V gene TRBV7-2, with TRBD2 as a possible D gene (5 bases). This CDR3 region has 17 residues. Germline V gives CDR1 SGHTA, CDR2 FQGNSA. V lost 5 bases to trimming and J lost 5 bases, with 24 bases between them. The CDR3 region is CASSHTAGNQPGETQYF. CDR3 coding DNA: TGTGCCAGCAGCCACACCGCCGGGAACCAGCCTGGGGAGACCCAGTACTTC.

The V and J genes are TRBV7-2 and TRBJ2-7, with unresolved D. With the DNA end fitting TRBJ2-5 better, the J assignment may be wrong. Germline V gives CDR1 SGHTA, CDR2 FQGNSA. The CDR3 contains 12 residues. The CDR3 is CASSSPGQTQYF. DNA for the CDR3: TGTGCCAGCAGCTCTCCCGGCCAGACCCAGTACTTC.

This chain links TRBV5-4 with TRBJ2-1; TRBD1 matches at 7 bases. The DNA end lines up better with TRBJ2-7; the J call may be wrong. The germline gives CDR1 SGHNT, CDR2 YYREEE (reference sequence). The CDR3 consists of 15 residues. As DNA, the CDR3 is TGTGCCAGCAGCTTTTTTAAGGGGGCCTACAATGAGCAGTACTTC. Protein sequence: CASSFFKGAYNEQYF.

This clonotype was recorded a few times. The chain is built from TRBV5-1 and TRBJ2-6; D not certain. Trimming removed 7 bases from V and 2 bases from J, with 13 bases in between. CDR1 is SGHRS, CDR2 YFSETQ, per germline. This CDR3 region has 15 residues. The CDR3 sequence is CASGSGGAGANVLTF. CDR3 DNA: TGCGCCAGCGGTTCTGGTGGGGCTGGGGCCAACGTCCTGACTTTC. Complete variable domain (other parts from reference TRBV5-1 and TRBJ2-6): KAGVTQTPRYLIKTRGQQVTLSCSPISGHRSVSWYQQTPGQGLQFLFEYFSETQRNKGNFPGRFSGRQFSNSRSEMNVSTLELGDSALYLCASGSGGAGANVLTFGAGSRLTVL.

V is TRBV27 and J is TRBJ2-3; D call uncertain. Trimming shortened V by 0 bases and J by 6 bases, and 16 bases separated the two germline ends. This CDR3 is 16 amino acids long. Germline CDR1 reads MNHEY; CDR2 reads SMNVEV (reference sequence). DNA of the CDR3: TGTGCCAGCAGTTTATCCGGCGGCTTCGCGTGGGATACGCAGTATTTT. Translation: CASSLSGGFAWDTQYF.

The J gene is TRBJ2-3, the V gene TRBV24-1, with a tentative D call TRBD2 (6 bases). The CDR3 is 15 residues long. CDR1 is KGHDR and CDR2 is SFDVKD in the germline V gene. Trimming cost V 0 bases and J 4 bases, with 10 bases left between them. The CDR3 loop is CATSDLRRGSDTQYF. The CDR3 DNA reads as TGTGCCACCAGTGATTTGCGGCGGGGCTCAGATACGCAGTATTTT.

This clonotype was recorded once. The chain recombines TRBV6-5 with TRBJ2-1, with 10 bases aligning to TRBD2. Germline V CDR1 and CDR2: MNHEY, SVGAGI. V shed 2 bases and J 6 bases; nucleotides not matched to a gene: 7. CDR3 length: 16 amino acids. CDR3: CASSYGPSGGANEQFF. DNA of the CDR3: TGTGCCAGCAGTTACGGCCCCAGCGGGGGGGCCAATGAGCAGTTCTTC.

The chain recombines TRBV27 with TRBJ2-3, with D perhaps TRBD1 (5 bases). Germline assignment: CDR1 MNHEY and CDR2 SMNVEV (reference sequence). The V end was cut by 0 bases, the J end by 1 base, with 8 bases between. The CDR3 has 15 residues. CDR3 residues: CASSLSDIRTDTQYF. The CDR3 DNA reads TGTGCCAGCAGTTTATCGGACATCCGCACAGATACGCAGTATTTT.

The chain carries TRBV29-1 and TRBJ2-5, with TRBD2 matching over 8 bases. Trimming removed 5 bases from V and 1 base from J; junction bases left unmatched: 9. The length of the CDR3 is 15 residues. Germline CDR1 reads SQVTM; CDR2 reads ANQGSEA. CDR3 bases: TGCAGCGTTCCCCGGGGGGGACCTCTCCAAGAGACCCAGTACTTC. Translation: CSVPRGGPLQETQYF. The entire variable domain, with the rest obtained from reference TRBV29-1 and TRBJ2-5, is as follows: SAVISQKPSRDICQRGTSLTIQCQVDSQVTMMFWYRQQPGQSLTLIATANQGSEATYESGFVIDKFPISRPNLTFSTLTVSNMSPEDSSIYLCSVPRGGPLQETQYFGPGTRLLVL.

This clonotype occurred a few times. The CDR3 DNA sequence: TGTGCCAGCAGCTTGAGGATTAGCACAGATACGCAGTATTTT. It encodes CASSLRISTDTQYF. The chain recombines TRBV7-2 with TRBJ2-3; no reliable D call. V dropped 3 bases and J dropped 0 bases, with 7 bases sitting between them. Germline V lookup: CDR1 SGHTA, CDR2 FQGNSA. The CDR3 is 14 amino acids.

The chain employs TRBV7-3 and TRBJ2-1; D might be TRBD1 or TRBD2, each matching 5 bases. CDR1 is SGHTA, CDR2 FQGTGA, per germline. Trimming cost V 7 bases and J 4 bases, with 17 bases left between them. CDR3 length: 15 residues. The CDR3 coding sequence is TGTGCCAGCACCTTGGGTGGGACGGGATACAATGAGCAGTTCTTC. It codes for CASTLGGTGYNEQFF.

This clonotype was seen only a few times. The CDR3 DNA reads TGTGCCACCAGCTTCGGGACATCCCCAGGTTCACCCCTCCACTTT. Its translation is CATSFGTSPGSPLHF. The V call is TRBV15, the J call TRBJ1-6; D might be TRBD1 (6 bases). Germline V gene data show CDR1 as LNHNV and CDR2 as YYDKDF (reference sequence). This CDR3 has 15 residues. V was cut by 5 bases and J by 9 bases, with 17 bases left in between.